A single T cell receptor beta chain is shown here with its context. This sample stems from a study of blood T cell repertoires in COVID-19. About the research overall: The United States, Italy and Spain were the sources of the acute and convalescent COVID-19 samples. T cells, B-cell-depleted T cells, or PBMCs supplied cDNA or gDNA.

The germline CDR1 and CDR2 sequences are WSHSY and SAAADI. V lost 5 bases to trimming and J lost 3 bases, with 8 bases between them. This CDR3 region has 14 residues. The authors' processing: Cell counts per sample came from amplifying reference gene primers. The assay was immunoSEQ multiplex PCR, and TCRdb's table has in-frame clones only and misses some. D and trimming come from the DNA, and the V and J calls and clone size come from that table. The profile shows over 300,000 clones, roughly 90% of them singletons. Sequenced sample: peripheral blood. This chain joins TRBV10-2 and TRBJ1-6, with D tentatively TRBD1 (6 bases). This clonotype was obtained from a man younger than 35 with active or convalescent COVID-19. The CDR3 DNA sequence: TGCGCCAGCAGTCAGGGGAACTATAATTCACCCCTCCACTTT. Translating it yields CASSQGNYNSPLHF.